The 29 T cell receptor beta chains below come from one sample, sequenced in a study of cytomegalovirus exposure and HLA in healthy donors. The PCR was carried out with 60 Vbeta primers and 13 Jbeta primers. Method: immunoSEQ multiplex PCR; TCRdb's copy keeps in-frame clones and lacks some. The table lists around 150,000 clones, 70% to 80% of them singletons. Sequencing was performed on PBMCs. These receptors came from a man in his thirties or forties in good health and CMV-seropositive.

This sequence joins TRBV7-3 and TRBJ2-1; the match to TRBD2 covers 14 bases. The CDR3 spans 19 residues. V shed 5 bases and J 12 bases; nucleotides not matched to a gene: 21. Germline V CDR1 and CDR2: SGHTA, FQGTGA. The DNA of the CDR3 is TGTGCCAGCAGCCCTTCCCCCTCGGACACCCGACTAGCGGGGGGGCGGCAGTTCTTC. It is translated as CASSPSPSDTRLAGGRQFF.

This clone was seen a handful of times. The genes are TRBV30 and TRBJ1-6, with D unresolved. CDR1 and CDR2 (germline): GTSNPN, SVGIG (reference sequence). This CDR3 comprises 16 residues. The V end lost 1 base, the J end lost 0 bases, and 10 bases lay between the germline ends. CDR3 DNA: TGTGCCTGGAGTGCCGGCGGGAGCTCCTATAATTCACCCCTCCACTTT. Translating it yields CAWSAGGSSYNSPLHF.

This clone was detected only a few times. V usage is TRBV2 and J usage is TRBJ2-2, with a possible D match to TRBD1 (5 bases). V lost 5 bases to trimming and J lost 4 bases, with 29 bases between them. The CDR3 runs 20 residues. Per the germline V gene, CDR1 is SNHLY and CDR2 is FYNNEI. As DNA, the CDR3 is TGTGCCAGCAGTCCCAAAACTCTGACAGCTACAGCTAGGAGCACCGGGGAGCTGTTTTTT. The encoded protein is CASSPKTLTATARSTGELFF.

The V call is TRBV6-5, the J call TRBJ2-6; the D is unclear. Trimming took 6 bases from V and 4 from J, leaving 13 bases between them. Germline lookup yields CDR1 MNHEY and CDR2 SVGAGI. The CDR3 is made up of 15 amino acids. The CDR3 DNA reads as TGTGCCAGCAGGCTCGGTTCGAGGGGGGCCAACGTCCTGACTTTC. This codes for CASRLGSRGANVLTF.

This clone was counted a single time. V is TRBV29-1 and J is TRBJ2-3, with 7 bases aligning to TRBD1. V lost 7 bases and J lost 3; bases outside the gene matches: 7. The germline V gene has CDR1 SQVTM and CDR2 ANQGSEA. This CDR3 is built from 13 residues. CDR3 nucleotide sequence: TGCAGCGGAACAGGGGCCGGAACAGATACGCAGTATTTT. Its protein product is CSGTGAGTDTQYF.

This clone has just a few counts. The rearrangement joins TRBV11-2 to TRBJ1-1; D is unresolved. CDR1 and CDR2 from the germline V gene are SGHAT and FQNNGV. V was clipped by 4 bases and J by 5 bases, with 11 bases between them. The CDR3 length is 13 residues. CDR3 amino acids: CASSSAAGTEAFF. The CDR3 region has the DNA TGTGCCAGCAGCTCTGCGGCTGGAACTGAAGCTTTCTTT. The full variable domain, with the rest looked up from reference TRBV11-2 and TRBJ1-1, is EAGVAQSPRYKIIEKRQSVAFWCNPISGHATLYWYQQILGQGPKLLIQFQNNGVVDDSQLPKDRFSAERLKGVDSTLKIQPAKLEDSAVYLCASSSAAGTEAFFGQGTRLTVV.

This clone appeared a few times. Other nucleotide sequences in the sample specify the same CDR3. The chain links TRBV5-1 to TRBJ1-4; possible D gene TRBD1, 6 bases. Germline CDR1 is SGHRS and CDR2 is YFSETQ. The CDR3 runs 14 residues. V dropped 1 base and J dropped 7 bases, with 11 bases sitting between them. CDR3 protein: CASSLQGGGEKLFF. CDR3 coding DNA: TGCGCCAGCAGCTTGCAAGGGGGTGGTGAAAAACTGTTTTTT.

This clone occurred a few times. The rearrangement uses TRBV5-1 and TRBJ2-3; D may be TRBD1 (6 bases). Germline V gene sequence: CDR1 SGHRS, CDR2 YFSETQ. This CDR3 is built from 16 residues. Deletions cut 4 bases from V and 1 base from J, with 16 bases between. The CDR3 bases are TGCGCCAGCAGCCCCGGACAGACCTCTGGCACAGATACGCAGTATTTT. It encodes CASSPGQTSGTDTQYF.

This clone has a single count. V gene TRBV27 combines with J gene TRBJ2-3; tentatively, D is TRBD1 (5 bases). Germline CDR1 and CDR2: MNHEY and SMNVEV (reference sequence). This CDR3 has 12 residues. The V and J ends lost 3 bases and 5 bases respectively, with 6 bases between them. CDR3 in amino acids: CASSFQGDTQYF. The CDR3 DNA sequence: TGTGCCAGCAGTTTCCAGGGAGATACGCAGTATTTT.

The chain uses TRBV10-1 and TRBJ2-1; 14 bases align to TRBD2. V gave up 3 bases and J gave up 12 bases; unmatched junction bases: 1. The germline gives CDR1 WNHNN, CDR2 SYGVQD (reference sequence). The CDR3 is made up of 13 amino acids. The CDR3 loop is CASSDGLAGGQFF. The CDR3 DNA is TGCGCCAGCAGTGACGGACTAGCGGGGGGGCAGTTCTTC.

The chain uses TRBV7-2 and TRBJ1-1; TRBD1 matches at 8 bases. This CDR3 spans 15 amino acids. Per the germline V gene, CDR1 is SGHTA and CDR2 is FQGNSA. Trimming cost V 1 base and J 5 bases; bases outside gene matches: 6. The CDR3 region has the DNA TGTGCCAGCAGCTTAGGGCAGGGGGCGCAGACTGAAGCTTTCTTT. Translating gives CASSLGQGAQTEAFF.

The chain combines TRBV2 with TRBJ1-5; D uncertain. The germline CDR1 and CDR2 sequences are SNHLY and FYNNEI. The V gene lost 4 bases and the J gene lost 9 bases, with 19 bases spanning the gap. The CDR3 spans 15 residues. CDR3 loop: CASSAGDFPERPQHF. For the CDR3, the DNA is TGTGCCAGCAGTGCGGGAGACTTCCCCGAGAGGCCCCAGCATTTT.

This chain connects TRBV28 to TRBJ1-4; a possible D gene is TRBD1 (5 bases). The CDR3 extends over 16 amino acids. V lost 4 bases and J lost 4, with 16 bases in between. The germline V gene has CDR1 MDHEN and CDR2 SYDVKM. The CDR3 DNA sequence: TGTGCCAGCAGTTCCCTTGGGGCGCCGGATAATGAAAAACTGTTTTTT. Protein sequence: CASSSLGAPDNEKLFF.

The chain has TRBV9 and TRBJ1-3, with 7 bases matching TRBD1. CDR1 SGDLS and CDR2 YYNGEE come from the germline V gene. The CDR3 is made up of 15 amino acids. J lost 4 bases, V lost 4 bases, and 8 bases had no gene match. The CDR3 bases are TGTGCCAGCAGCCCTCGGACAGGTCCCGGAAACACCATATATTTT. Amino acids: CASSPRTGPGNTIYF.

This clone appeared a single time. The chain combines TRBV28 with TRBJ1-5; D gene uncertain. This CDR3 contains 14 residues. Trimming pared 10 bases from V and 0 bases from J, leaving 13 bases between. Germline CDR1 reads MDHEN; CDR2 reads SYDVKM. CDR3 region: CATQYSNSNQPQHF. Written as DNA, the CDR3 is TGTGCCACCCAGTACAGCAATAGCAATCAGCCCCAGCATTTT. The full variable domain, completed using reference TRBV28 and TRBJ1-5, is DVKVTQSSRYLVKRTGEKVFLECVQDMDHENMFWYRQDPGLGLRLIYFSYDVKMKEKGDIPEGYSVSREKKERFSLILESASTNQTSMYLCATQYSNSNQPQHFGDGTRLSIL.

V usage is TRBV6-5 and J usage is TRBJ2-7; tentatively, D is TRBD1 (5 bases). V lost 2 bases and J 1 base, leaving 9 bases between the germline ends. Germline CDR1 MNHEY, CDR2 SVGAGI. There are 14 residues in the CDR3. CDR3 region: CASSYDSWSYEQYF. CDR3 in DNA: TGTGCCAGCAGTTACGACAGTTGGTCCTACGAGCAGTACTTC.

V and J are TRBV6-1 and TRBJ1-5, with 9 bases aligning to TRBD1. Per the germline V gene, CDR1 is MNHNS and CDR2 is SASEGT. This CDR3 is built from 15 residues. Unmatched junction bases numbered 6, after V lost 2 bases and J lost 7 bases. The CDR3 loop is CASSERGQGAQPQHF. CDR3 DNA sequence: TGTGCCAGCAGTGAAAGGGGACAGGGTGCCCAGCCCCAGCATTTT.

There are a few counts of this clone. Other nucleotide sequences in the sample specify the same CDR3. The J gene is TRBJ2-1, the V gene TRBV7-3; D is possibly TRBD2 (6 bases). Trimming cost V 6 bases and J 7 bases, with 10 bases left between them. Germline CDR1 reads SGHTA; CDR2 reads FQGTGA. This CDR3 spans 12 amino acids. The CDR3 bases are TGTGCCAGCAGTCCTGGGGGGAATGAGCAGTTCTTC. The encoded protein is CASSPGGNEQFF.

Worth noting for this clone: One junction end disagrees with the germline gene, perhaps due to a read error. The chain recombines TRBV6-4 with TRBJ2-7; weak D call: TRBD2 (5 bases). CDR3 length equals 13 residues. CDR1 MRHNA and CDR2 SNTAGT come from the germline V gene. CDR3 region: CASSDDGLIFRGF. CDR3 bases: TGTGCCAGCAGTGACGATGGACTGATTTTCAGAGGCTTC.

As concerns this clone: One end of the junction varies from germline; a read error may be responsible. This chain's CDR3 is CASSEALQLAGQGF. The CDR3 coding sequence is TGTGCCAGCAGTGAAGCGCTTCAATTGGCCGGACAGGGTTTT. The rearrangement joins TRBV2 to TRBJ1-4; TRBD1 agrees at 8 bases. CDR3 length: 14 amino acids. Germline CDR1 SNHLY, CDR2 FYNNEI. Drawing the rest from reference TRBV2 and TRBJ1-4, the complete variable domain is EPEVTQTPSHQVTQMGQEVILRCVPISNHLYFYWYRQILGQKVEFLVSFYNNEISEKSEIFDDQFSVERPDGSNFTLKIRSTKLEDSAMYFCASSEALQLAGQGFGSGTQLSVL.

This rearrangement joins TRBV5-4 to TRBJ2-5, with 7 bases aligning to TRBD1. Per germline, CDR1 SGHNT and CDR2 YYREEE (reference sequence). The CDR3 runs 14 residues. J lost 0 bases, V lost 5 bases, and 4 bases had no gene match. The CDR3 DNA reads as TGTGCCAGCAGTCGGGACAGTTACCAAGAGACCCAGTACTTC. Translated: CASSRDSYQETQYF.

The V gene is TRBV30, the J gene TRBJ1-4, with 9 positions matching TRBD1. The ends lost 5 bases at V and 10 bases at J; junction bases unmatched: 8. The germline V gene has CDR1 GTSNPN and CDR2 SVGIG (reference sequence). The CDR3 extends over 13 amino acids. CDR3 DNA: TGTGCCTGGTCAGGGACAGGGCCTGCAAAACTGTTTTTT. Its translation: CAWSGTGPAKLFF. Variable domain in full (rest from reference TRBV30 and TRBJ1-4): SQTIHQWPATLVQPVGSPLSLECTVEGTSNPNLYWYRQAAGRGLQLLFYSVGIGQISSEVPQNLSASRPQDRQFILSSKKLLLSDSGFYLCAWSGTGPAKLFFGSGTQLSVL.

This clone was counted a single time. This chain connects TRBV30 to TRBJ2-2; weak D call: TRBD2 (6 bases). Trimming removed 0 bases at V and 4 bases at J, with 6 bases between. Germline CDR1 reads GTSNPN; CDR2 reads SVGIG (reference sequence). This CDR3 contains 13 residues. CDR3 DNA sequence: TGTGCCTGGAGTGTGGAGGGCACCGGGGAGCTGTTTTTT. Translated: CAWSVEGTGELFF.

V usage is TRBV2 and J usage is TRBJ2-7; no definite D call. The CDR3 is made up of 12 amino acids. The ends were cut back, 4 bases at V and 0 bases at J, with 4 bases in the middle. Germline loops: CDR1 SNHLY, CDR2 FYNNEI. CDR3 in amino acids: CASSAGSYEQYF. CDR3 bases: TGTGCCAGCAGTGCCGGCTCCTACGAGCAGTACTTC.

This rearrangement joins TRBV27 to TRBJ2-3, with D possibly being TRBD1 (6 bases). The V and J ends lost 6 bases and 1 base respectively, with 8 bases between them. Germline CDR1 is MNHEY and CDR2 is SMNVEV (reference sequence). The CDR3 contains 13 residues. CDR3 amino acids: CASRQGGTDTQYF. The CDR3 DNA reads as TGTGCCAGCAGACAGGGAGGCACAGATACGCAGTATTTT.

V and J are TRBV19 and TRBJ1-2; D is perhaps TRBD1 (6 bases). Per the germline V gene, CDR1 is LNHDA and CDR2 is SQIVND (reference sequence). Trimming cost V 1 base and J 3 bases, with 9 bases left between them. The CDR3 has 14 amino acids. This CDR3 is CASSIGRGDYGYTF. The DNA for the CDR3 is TGTGCCAGTAGTATAGGCAGGGGAGACTATGGCTACACCTTC.

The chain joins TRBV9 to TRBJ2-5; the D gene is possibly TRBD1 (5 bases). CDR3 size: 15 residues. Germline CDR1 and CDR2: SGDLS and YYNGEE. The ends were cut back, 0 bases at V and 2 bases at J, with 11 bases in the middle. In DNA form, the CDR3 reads TGTGCCAGCAGCGTAGCAGGACAACCTCAAGAGACCCAGTACTTC. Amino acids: CASSVAGQPQETQYF.

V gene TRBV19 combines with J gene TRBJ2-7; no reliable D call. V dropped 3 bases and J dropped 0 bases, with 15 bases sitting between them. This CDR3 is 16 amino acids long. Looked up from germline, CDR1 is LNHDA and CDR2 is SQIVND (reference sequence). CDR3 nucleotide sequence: TGTGCCAGTAGTATGGTATATGGCTTCAGCTCCTACGAGCAGTACTTC. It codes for CASSMVYGFSSYEQYF.

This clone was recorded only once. The CDR3 is CASSLTPTGSSYNEQFF. The CDR3 nucleotides are TGCGCCAGCAGCTTGACCCCGACGGGAAGCTCCTACAATGAGCAGTTCTTC. The chain links TRBV5-1 to TRBJ2-1; tentative D call: TRBD2 (5 bases). Trimming shortened V by 1 base and J by 0 bases, and 14 bases separated the two germline ends. The germline V gene has CDR1 SGHRS and CDR2 YFSETQ. CDR3 length equals 17 residues.